This TCR beta chain was identified in a study of blood T cell repertoires in COVID-19. Study overall: Samples came from the United States, Italy and Spain, spanning acute and convalescent COVID-19. Sources were T cells, B-cell-depleted T cells, or PBMCs; the material itself was cDNA or gDNA.

Authors' data handling: Scientists estimated how many nucleated cells there were by amplifying reference gene primers. Method: immunoSEQ multiplex PCR; TCRdb's copy keeps in-frame clones and lacks some. Clone size and the V and J calls come from that table; the DNA yielded D and trimming. The table records about 50,000 clones, around 86% of them present only once. Germline values: CDR1 MNHEY, CDR2 SVGAGI. The CDR3 spans 15 residues. Trimming removed 4 bases at V and 6 bases at J, with 13 bases between. The receptor was isolated from an older woman with acute or convalescent COVID-19. The chain uses TRBV6-5 and TRBJ1-6; tentative D call: TRBD1 (6 bases). Sequencing input: peripheral blood. Here the CDR3 reads CASSSQGSANSPLHF. The DNA for the CDR3 is TGTGCCAGCAGTTCACAGGGCTCAGCTAATTCACCCCTCCACTTT.